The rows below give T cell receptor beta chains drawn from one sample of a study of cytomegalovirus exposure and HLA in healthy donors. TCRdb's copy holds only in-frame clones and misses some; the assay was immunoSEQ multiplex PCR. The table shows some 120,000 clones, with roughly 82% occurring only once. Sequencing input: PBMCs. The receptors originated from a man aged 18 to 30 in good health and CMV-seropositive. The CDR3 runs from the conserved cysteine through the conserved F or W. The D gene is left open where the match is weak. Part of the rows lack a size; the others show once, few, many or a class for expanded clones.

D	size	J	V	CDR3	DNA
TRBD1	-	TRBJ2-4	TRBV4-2	CASSQDRDSKNIQYF	TGTGCCAGCAGCCAGGACAGGGATTCCAAAAACATTCAGTACTTC
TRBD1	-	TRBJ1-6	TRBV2	CASSRDRYNSPLHF	TGTGCCAGCAGTCGGGACAGGTATAATTCACCCCTCCACTTT
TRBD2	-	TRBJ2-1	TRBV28	CASSQEGLAVSSYNEQFF	TGTGCCAGCAGTCAGGAGGGACTAGCGGTGAGCTCCTACAATGAGCAGTTCTTC
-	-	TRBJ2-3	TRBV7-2	CASSHTPASTGKGTQYF	TGTGCCAGCAGCCATACCCCGGCGAGCACAGGGAAGGGTACGCAGTATTTT
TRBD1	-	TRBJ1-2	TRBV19	CASKVDRAHGYTF	TGTGCCAGTAAGGTGGACAGGGCCCATGGCTACACCTTC
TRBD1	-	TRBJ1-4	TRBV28	CASSLFSGGREKLFF	TGTGCCAGCAGTTTGTTTTCAGGGGGCCGGGAAAAACTGTTTTTT
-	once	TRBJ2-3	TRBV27	CASSMTPKADTQYF	TGTGCCAGCAGTATGACTCCCAAAGCAGATACGCAGTATTTT
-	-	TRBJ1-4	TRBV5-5	CASSFIKSRGPNEKLFF	TGTGCCAGCAGCTTCATTAAGTCCCGAGGGCCTAATGAAAAACTGTTTTTT
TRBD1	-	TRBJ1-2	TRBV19	CASKRQGDGYTF	TGTGCCAGTAAGAGACAGGGTGATGGCTACACCTTC
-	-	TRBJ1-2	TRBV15	CATSRDSRTNYGYTF	TGTGCCACCAGCAGAGACTCTAGAACTAACTATGGCTACACCTTC
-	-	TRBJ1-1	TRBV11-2	CASSLGRRGTEAFF	TGTGCCAGCAGCTTAGGGCGGCGAGGGACTGAAGCTTTCTTT
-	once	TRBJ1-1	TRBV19	CASSIGRSEAFF	TGTGCCAGTAGTATAGGTAGGAGTGAAGCTTTCTTT
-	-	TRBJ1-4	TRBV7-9	CASSSTGGNEKLFF	TGTGCCAGCAGCTCGACGGGGGGGAATGAAAAACTGTTTTTT
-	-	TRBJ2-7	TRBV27	CASSLSVTGYEQYF	TGTGCCAGCAGTTTATCGGTGACAGGTTACGAGCAGTACTTC
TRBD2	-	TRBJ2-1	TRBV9	CASSVDHPAGGSSSYNEQFF	TGTGCCAGCAGCGTAGACCACCCCGCGGGAGGCTCGAGCTCCTACAATGAGCAGTTCTTC
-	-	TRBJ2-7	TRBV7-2	CASSAVIIATATYEQYF	TGTGCCAGCAGCGCGGTTATTATTGCCACTGCTACCTACGAGCAGTACTTC
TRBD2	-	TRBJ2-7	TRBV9	CASAPSGRGYEQYF	TGTGCCAGCGCTCCTAGCGGGCGGGGGTACGAGCAGTACTTC
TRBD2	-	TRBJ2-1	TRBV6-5	CASSYMGGRNEQFF	TGTGCCAGCAGTTACATGGGAGGGCGAAATGAGCAGTTCTTC
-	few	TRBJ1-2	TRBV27	CASDRNYGYTF	TGTGCCAGCGACAGGAACTATGGCTACACCTTC
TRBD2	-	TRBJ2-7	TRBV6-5	CASVSAGAGEQYF	TGTGCCAGCGTCTCGGCGGGAGCAGGCGAGCAGTACTTC
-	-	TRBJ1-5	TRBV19	CASSLLNRDWDQPQHF	TGTGCCAGTAGTCTACTTAACAGGGATTGGGACCAGCCCCAGCATTTT
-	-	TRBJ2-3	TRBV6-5	CASSHGRDTDTQYF	TGTGCCAGCTCCCACGGGCGGGACACAGATACGCAGTATTTT
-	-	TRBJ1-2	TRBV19	CASSTARGHGYTF	TGTGCCAGTAGTACGGCCAGGGGTCATGGCTACACCTTC
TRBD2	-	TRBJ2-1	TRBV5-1	CASSFFDGRGRDEQFF	TGCGCCAGCAGCTTTTTCGACGGGAGGGGGAGGGATGAGCAGTTCTTC
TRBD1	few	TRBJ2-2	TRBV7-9	CATRDRGLPGELFF	TGTGCCACCCGGGACAGGGGGCTCCCCGGGGAGCTGTTTTTT
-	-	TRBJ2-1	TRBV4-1	CASSQGGSLDEQFF	TGCGCCAGCAGCCAAGGAGGAAGTTTAGATGAGCAGTTCTTC
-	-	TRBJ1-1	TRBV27	CASSLLGGPEAFF	TGTGCCAGCAGTTTATTAGGGGGACCTGAAGCTTTCTTT
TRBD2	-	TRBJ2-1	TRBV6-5	CASSPSGGVKVVPFF	TGTGCTAGCAGTCCTAGCGGGGGGGTTAAGGTCGTACCGTTCTTC
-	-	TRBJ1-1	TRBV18	CASSPEVTATAEAFF	TGTGCCAGCTCACCGGAGGTTACAGCGACGGCTGAAGCTTTCTTT
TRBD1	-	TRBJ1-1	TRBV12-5	CASGLALGQMNTEAFF	TGTGCTAGTGGTTTGGCCCTGGGACAGATGAACACTGAAGCTTTCTTT
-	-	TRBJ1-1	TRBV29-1	CSVRRQPMNTEAFF	TGCAGCGTTAGGCGACAGCCCATGAACACTGAAGCTTTCTTT
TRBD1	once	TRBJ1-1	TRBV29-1	CSGMTGSEAFF	TGCAGCGGGATGACAGGGAGCGAAGCTTTCTTT
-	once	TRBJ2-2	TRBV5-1	CASSLTLIRENSNTGELFF	TGCGCCAGCAGCTTAACCCTCATTCGGGAAAACTCGAACACCGGGGAGCTGTTTTTT
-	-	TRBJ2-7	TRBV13	CASSLGPGRLNEQYF	TGTGCCAGCAGCTTGGGCCCTGGCAGGTTGAACGAGCAGTACTTC
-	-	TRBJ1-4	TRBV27	CASSPRGGEKLFF	TGTGCCAGCAGCCCTAGGGGCGGTGAAAAACTGTTTTTT
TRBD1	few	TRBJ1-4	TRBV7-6	CASSLRGQAGEKLFF	TGTGCCAGCAGCTTAAGGGGGCAGGCGGGTGAAAAACTGTTTTTT
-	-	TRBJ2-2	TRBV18	CASSPRQNTGELFF	TGTGCCAGCTCACCACGACAGAACACCGGGGAGCTGTTTTTT
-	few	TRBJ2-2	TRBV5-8	CASPPMRRIGTGELFF	TGTGCCAGCCCCCCTATGAGGAGGATCGGCACCGGGGAGCTGTTTTTT
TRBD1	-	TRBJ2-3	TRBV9	CASSVGSGGSDTQYF	TGTGCCAGCAGCGTAGGGTCAGGGGGCTCAGATACGCAGTATTTT